The sequence of this T cell receptor (beta chain) was determined in a study of T cells in Graves' hyperthyroidism and ophthalmopathy. Amplified regions were TCR beta CDR3 sequences from RNA transcripts. With the HTBI primer set, the TCR CDR3 went through a first round of RT-PCR. TCRdb redid the calling of the multiplex PCR reads with MiXCR, one entry per CDR3 protein. The repertoire holds 360,000 or so distinct CDR3 sequences, roughly 15% seen once, with approximately 20% in the top ten. Overall study findings and caveats: Ophthalmopathy prediction by the model preceded onset by a median roughly 6 months. Ophthalmopathy could be told apart from stable hyperthyroidism with a 13 V-J model.

Germline-derived CDR1 and CDR2 are SGHTA and FQGTGA. V was shortened by 6 bases and J by 6 bases, with 15 bases between the two germline ends. The length of the CDR3 is 13 residues. With regard to this clonotype: Its matching antigen is unknown.

The clonotype comes from a woman in her fifties or sixties with Graves' ophthalmopathy. Sequencing was done on a sample of blood. The chain joins TRBV7-3 to TRBJ2-7; no clear D. The CDR3: CASSFNSLREQYF. CDR3 sequence (DNA): TGTGCCAGCAGTTTTAACAGTCTGCGCGAGCAGTACTTC.